The 3 T cell receptor beta chains below come from one sample, sequenced in a study of response to subunit inactivated influenza vaccine. A single record per CDR3 protein comes from TCRdb applying MiXCR to the RT-PCR reads. In the table there are 500,000 to 600,000 distinct CDR3 sequences, roughly 12% of which are singletons. These sequences were also reported in another study, on T cells expressing NK-cell markers. That source notes: Generation of TCR beta cDNA was performed by 5'RACE template switching incorporating UMIs.

Sample: PBMCs from blood, taken on the day of vaccination. The receptors were sampled from a man aged 50 or older who received an inactivated influenza vaccine.

This clonotype has more than one count but fewer than ten. The CDR3 nucleotides read TGCAGCGTTGTCTGGGCTAGCGGGCTATCCTACGAGCAGTACTTC. Translating gives CSVVWASGLSYEQYF. The rearrangement joins TRBV29-1 to TRBJ2-7; 8 bases fit TRBD2. CDR3 length equals 15 residues. The V segment lost 4 bases and the J segment 1 base; nucleotides outside the gene matches: 9. Germline V gives CDR1 SQVTM, CDR2 ANQGSEA.

In its sample, this clonotype was seen a few times. The chain recombines TRBV5-1 with TRBJ2-3, with 8 bases fitting TRBD1. The germline V gene has CDR1 SGHRS and CDR2 YFSETQ. CDR3 length: 15 amino acids. J gave up 4 bases and V 4 bases, and 8 bases lay outside the gene matches. In DNA form, the CDR3 reads TGCGCCAGCAGCACAGGACAGGGAGGTTCAGATACGCAGTATTTT. Amino acids: CASSTGQGGSDTQYF.

In this sample, this clonotype turned up a few times. One end of the junction is discordant with germline, which a read error may explain. The chain employs TRBV12-3 or TRBV12-4 and TRBJ2-7; unclear D gene. This CDR3 is built from 11 residues. Written as DNA, the CDR3 is TGTGCCAGCAGTATAGCCTACGAGCAGTACTTC. Encoded protein: CASSIAYEQYF.